The present T cell receptor beta chain was sequenced within a study of blood T cells in healthy people across ages. Concerning this clonotype itself: What it binds is unknown.

PCR was performed a second time for roughly 6 to 12 cycles using a sample-barcoded 5' primer and a J-beta primer mix. Every cDNA molecule carried a tag from a template-switch adaptor bearing 12 random nucleotides. A single record per CDR3 protein comes from TCRdb applying MiXCR to the 5' RACE reads. This repertoire shows some 800,000 distinct CDR3 sequences, 44% found once; its top ten account for roughly 19%. Findings and limits, study-wide: Per million T cells, TCR beta diversity dropped about linearly as age rose. Estimated diversity that came from one million T cells was considered an underestimate. A greater number of naive CD4+ cells and higher diversity distinguished long-lived donors from aged donors.

Sequences were obtained from blood. The sequence derives from a man aged 60 to 75 in good health.

The DNA for the CDR3 is TGTGCCAGCAGATCCCCGAGACTAGCGGGGGGCCTTGAGAGCACAGATACGCAGTATTTT. Translated: CASRSPRLAGGLESTDTQYF. The J gene is TRBJ2-3, the V gene TRBV2; 13 nucleotides match TRBD2. The CDR3 covers 20 residues. V trimming: 6 bases; J trimming: 0 bases; junction bases outside the gene matches: 15. Looked up from germline, CDR1 is SNHLY and CDR2 is FYNNEI.